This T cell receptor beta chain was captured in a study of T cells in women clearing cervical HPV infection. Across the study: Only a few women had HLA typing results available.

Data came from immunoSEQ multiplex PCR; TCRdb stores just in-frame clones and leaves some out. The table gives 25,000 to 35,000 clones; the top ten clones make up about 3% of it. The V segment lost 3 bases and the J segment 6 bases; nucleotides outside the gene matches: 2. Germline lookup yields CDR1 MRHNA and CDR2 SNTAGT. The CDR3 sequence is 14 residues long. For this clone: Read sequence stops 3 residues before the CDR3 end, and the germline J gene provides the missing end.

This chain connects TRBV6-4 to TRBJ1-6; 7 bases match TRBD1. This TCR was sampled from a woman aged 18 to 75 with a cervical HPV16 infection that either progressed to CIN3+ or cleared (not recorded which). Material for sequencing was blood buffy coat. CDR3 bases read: TGTGCCAGCAGTGAAGGGACAGCTAATTCACCC. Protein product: CASSEGTANSP. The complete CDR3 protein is CASSEGTANSPLHF.